Below are 26 T cell receptor beta chains sequenced from a single sample in a study of T cells in Graves' hyperthyroidism and ophthalmopathy. The investigators amplified TCR beta CDR3 regions from RNA transcripts. In the first-round RT-PCR of the TCR CDR3, the HTBI primer set was used. TCRdb redid the calling of the multiplex PCR reads with MiXCR, one entry per CDR3 protein. The repertoire consists of 650,000 to 700,000 distinct CDR3 sequences, with roughly a sixth occurring once and the leading ten covering 15% to 17%. Sequencing was carried out using blood. Receptors originate from a man aged 45-60 years with Graves' hyperthyroidism.

This clonotype was observed many times. V is TRBV11-1 and J is TRBJ2-7; possible D gene TRBD1, 5 bases. Trimming pared 9 bases from V and 2 bases from J, leaving 11 bases between. The CDR3 is 12 amino acids. The germline V gene encodes CDR1 SGHAT and CDR2 FQDESV (reference sequence). This chain's CDR3 is CASQGQPYEQYF. The DNA of the CDR3 is TGTGCCAGTCAGGGCCAGCCCTACGAGCAGTACTTC.

This clonotype was picked up a small number of times. V is TRBV20-1 and J is TRBJ2-3, with D tentatively TRBD1 or TRBD2 (7 bases each). Between the trimmed V and J ends, which lost 4 bases and 4 bases, there was a span of 18 bases. The CDR3 spans 15 residues. The V gene's germline CDR1 is DFQATT and CDR2 SNEGSKA (reference sequence). The CDR3: CSATDRQGGADTQYF. The CDR3 DNA reads TGCAGTGCTACGGACCGACAGGGAGGGGCAGATACGCAGTATTTT.

In its sample, this clonotype was seen once. DNA of the CDR3: TGTGCCAGCAGTTCTTTAGCGGCCCCCAAAAACATTCAGTACTTC. It specifies CASSSLAAPKNIQYF. The chain recombines TRBV27 with TRBJ2-4, with D tentatively TRBD2 (6 bases). Germline V gene lookup returns CDR1 MNHEY and CDR2 SMNVEV (reference sequence). The V end was cut by 4 bases, the J end by 2 bases, with 12 bases between. This CDR3 contains 15 residues.

This clonotype was observed at least ten times. This chain links TRBV27 with TRBJ2-1; no firm D call. The germline V gene encodes CDR1 MNHEY and CDR2 SMNVEV (reference sequence). The CDR3 runs to 15 residues. V was clipped by 0 bases and J by 5 bases, with 11 bases between them. The CDR3 loop is CASSLSGYPNNEQFF. The CDR3, as DNA: TGTGCCAGCAGTTTATCGGGGTATCCTAACAATGAGCAGTTCTTC.

This clonotype was counted only a few times. V usage is TRBV7-3 and J usage is TRBJ2-3; D call uncertain. Trimming removed 5 bases at V and 4 bases at J, with 13 bases between. The CDR3 extends over 14 amino acids. Germline CDR1 and CDR2: SGHTA and FQGTGA. This chain's CDR3 is CASSRELEPDTQYF. The CDR3 DNA reads as TGTGCCAGCAGCCGAGAGCTTGAGCCAGATACGCAGTATTTT.

The rearrangement uses TRBV3-1 and TRBJ1-2, with D uncertain. The V gene's germline CDR1 is LGHDT and CDR2 YNNKEL (reference sequence). The CDR3 is made up of 14 amino acids. V was shortened by 4 bases and J by 2 bases, with 11 bases between the two germline ends. Written as DNA, the CDR3 is TGTGCCAGCAGCCCAGGAGGCAACAACTATGGCTACACCTTC. This gives the protein CASSPGGNNYGYTF.

This clonotype was counted many times. The gene calls are TRBV27 and TRBJ2-7, with 7 bases fitting TRBD2. V shed 0 bases and J 2 bases; nucleotides not matched to a gene: 1. Germline CDR1 and CDR2: MNHEY and SMNVEV (reference sequence). The CDR3 loop spans 14 amino acids. This CDR3 reads CASSLSAGAYEQYF. As DNA, the CDR3 is TGTGCCAGCAGTTTATCGGCGGGGGCCTACGAGCAGTACTTC.

The chain combines TRBV20-1 with TRBJ2-3; D may be TRBD2 (6 bases). Germline V gives CDR1 DFQATT, CDR2 SNEGSKA (reference sequence). The CDR3 runs 14 residues. V gave up 4 bases and J gave up 6 bases, with 17 bases separating them. The CDR3 here is CSAISGSGADTQYF. DNA of the CDR3: TGCAGTGCTATTAGCGGAAGCGGTGCCGATACGCAGTATTTT.

This clonotype occurred a few times. V and J are TRBV6-5 and TRBJ2-7; no clear D gene. The CDR3 is 15 amino acids. The germline V gene has CDR1 MNHEY and CDR2 SVGAGI. Between the trimmed V and J ends, which lost 4 bases and 1 base, there was a span of 14 bases. The CDR3 loop is CASSSGPKGSYEQYF. DNA for the CDR3: TGTGCCAGCAGTTCAGGACCCAAAGGGTCCTACGAGCAGTACTTC.

The sample holds many counts of this clonotype. This sequence joins TRBV12-3 or TRBV12-4 and TRBJ2-3; TRBD2 agrees at 9 bases. This CDR3 is built from 16 residues. Trimming cost V 7 bases and J 0 bases; bases outside gene matches: 8. CDR3 region: CASNKGLAGSTDTQYF. In nucleotides, the CDR3 is TGTGCCAGCAACAAGGGGCTAGCGGGGAGCACAGATACGCAGTATTTT.

The chain recombines TRBV2 with TRBJ2-1; D is unclear. Trimming cost V 11 bases and J 0 bases, with 11 bases left between them. Germline V lookup: CDR1 SNHLY, CDR2 FYNNEI. The CDR3 spans 13 residues. The CDR3 reads CASRVTSYNEQFF. CDR3 in DNA: TGTGCCTCCCGCGTTACCTCCTACAATGAGCAGTTCTTC.

This clonotype has a handful of counts. The chain uses TRBV9 and TRBJ1-2, with TRBD1 matching over 7 bases. V dropped 2 bases and J dropped 8; count of bases not matched to a gene: 12. The CDR3 is 15 residues long. In germline, CDR1 is SGDLS, CDR2 YYNGEE. This chain's CDR3 is CASSVRRGGLGGYTF. In DNA form, the CDR3 reads TGTGCCAGCAGCGTCCGAAGAGGGGGCCTAGGGGGCTACACCTTC.

Details on this clonotype: Being one base from a much bigger clone, this may be a read error. This CDR3 fails to terminate in the conserved phenylalanine or tryptophan, so it likely reflects a read error. V usage is TRBV9 and J usage is TRBJ2-7; possible D gene TRBD2, 6 bases. Germline lookup yields CDR1 SGDLS and CDR2 YYNGEE. Trimming stripped 4 bases from V and 3 bases from J, with 26 bases between. This CDR3 region has 18 residues. As DNA, the CDR3 is TGTGCCAGCAGCCATCCCCTCGGGGGTGGTGGGGTCAACTACGAGCAGTACCTC. Its protein product is CASSHPLGGGGVNYEQYL.

This clonotype was seen a handful of times. The chain couples TRBV10-3 to TRBJ2-1; D is ambiguous. The CDR3 is 11 amino acids. Trimming left V 6 bases short and J 5 bases short, with 5 bases between. Germline-derived CDR1 and CDR2 are ENHRY and SYGVKD. The DNA of the CDR3 is TGTGCCATCAGGGCAGACAATGAGCAGTTCTTC. Encoded protein: CAIRADNEQFF.

This clonotype has more than one count but fewer than ten. The V gene is TRBV20-1, the J gene TRBJ2-7, with 14 bases identical to TRBD2. V gave up 6 bases and J gave up 5 bases; unmatched junction bases: 6. This CDR3 contains 14 residues. Per germline, CDR1 DFQATT and CDR2 SNEGSKA (reference sequence). CDR3 sequence (DNA): TGCAGTGCCAGACTAGCGGGAGGGAGGGACGAGCAGTACTTC. Translating it yields CSARLAGGRDEQYF.

This clonotype was observed many times. This chain links TRBV25-1 with TRBJ1-1; the match to TRBD1 covers 7 bases. Germline V gene lookup returns CDR1 MGHDK and CDR2 SYGVNS. Trimming took 2 bases from V and 6 from J; bases not matched to a gene: 6. CDR3 size: 14 residues. In nucleotides, the CDR3 is TGTGCCAGCAGTGAAGTGTACAGGGGATCTGAAGCTTTCTTT. It codes for CASSEVYRGSEAFF.

The rearrangement links TRBV11-2 to TRBJ2-5; tentatively, D is TRBD1 (6 bases). The germline V and J ends were trimmed by 6 bases and 3 bases, with 14 bases remaining between them. This CDR3 comprises 14 residues. Germline loops: CDR1 SGHAT, CDR2 FQNNGV. The CDR3 protein is CASSPRDIKETQYF. The CDR3 bases are TGTGCCAGCAGTCCCCGGGACATTAAAGAGACCCAGTACTTC.

In this sample, this clonotype turned up a few times. V is TRBV5-5 and J is TRBJ2-7; TRBD1 agrees at 8 bases. The CDR3 is 15 amino acids. CDR1 is SGHKS and CDR2 is YYEKEE in the germline V gene (reference sequence). The trim removed 4 bases at V and 3 bases at J, leaving 9 bases unmatched. The CDR3 DNA reads TGTGCCAGCAGCCCGGACAGGGCGGGGTTCTACGAGCAGTACTTC. It yields the protein CASSPDRAGFYEQYF.

In its sample, this clonotype was seen many times. V usage is TRBV30 and J usage is TRBJ1-5, with 9 bases aligning to TRBD1. Germline V lookup: CDR1 GTSNPN, CDR2 SVGIG (reference sequence). The CDR3 loop spans 14 amino acids. Trimming took 4 bases from V and 5 from J; bases not matched to a gene: 6. The CDR3 DNA reads TGTGCCTGGACCAAGACAGGGGGGGATCAGCCCCAGCATTTT. Its protein is CAWTKTGGDQPQHF.

The rearrangement links TRBV5-6 to TRBJ2-1, with D perhaps TRBD1 (5 bases). The germline gives CDR1 SGHDT, CDR2 YYEEEE. The CDR3 has 14 residues. V shed 7 bases and J shed 0 bases, with 11 bases lying between them. The CDR3 DNA reads as TGTGCCAGCGAGACAGTGGGCTCCTACAATGAGCAGTTCTTC. Its translation: CASETVGSYNEQFF.

This clonotype showed up just a few times. The CDR3 sequence: CASSYDRNSGYEQYF. The CDR3 DNA is TGTGCCAGCAGTTACGACCGAAATTCGGGCTACGAGCAGTACTTC. The chain uses TRBV6-5 and TRBJ2-7; D is uncertain. The germline CDR1 and CDR2 sequences are MNHEY and SVGAGI. This CDR3 is built from 15 residues. V was clipped by 2 bases and J by 3 bases, with 14 bases between them.

This clonotype was found many times. The chain recombines TRBV6-2 or TRBV6-3 with TRBJ2-7, with TRBD2 matching over 10 bases. Germline V gene data show CDR1 as MNHEY and CDR2 as SVGEGT. Trimming at V came to 2 bases and at J to 0 bases, leaving 7 bases not matched to a gene. The CDR3 loop spans 17 amino acids. The CDR3 region has the DNA TGTGCCAGCAGTTACGCTAGCGGGAGTCTTAGCTCCTACGAGCAGTACTTC. Translated: CASSYASGSLSSYEQYF.

The chain links TRBV7-2 to TRBJ2-3; unclear D gene. Germline CDR1 reads SGHTA; CDR2 reads FQGNSA. Trimming stripped 4 bases from V and 4 bases from J, with 6 bases between. The CDR3 covers 12 residues. The CDR3 loop reads CASSSYSDTQYF. The CDR3 nucleotides read TGTGCCAGCAGCTCCTACTCAGATACGCAGTATTTT.

This clonotype has a count of ten or more. The chain combines TRBV5-1 with TRBJ2-7, with 11 bases fitting TRBD2. V was pared by 4 bases and J by 6 bases, with 3 bases of the junction left unmatched. Germline-derived CDR1 and CDR2 are SGHRS and YFSETQ. CDR3 length: 13 residues. The CDR3 protein is CASSPGTSGEQYF. The CDR3 nucleotides read TGCGCCAGCAGCCCCGGGACTAGCGGCGAGCAGTACTTC.

The chain recombines TRBV7-9 with TRBJ1-5, with D perhaps matching TRBD1 (5 bases). CDR1 SEHNR and CDR2 FQNEAQ come from the germline V gene (reference sequence). The CDR3 contains 13 residues. The V gene lost 3 bases and the J gene lost 9 bases, with 12 bases spanning the gap. Written as DNA, the CDR3 is TGTGCCAGCAGCTTGCAACAGGAAAGGCCCCAGCATTTT. Translation gives CASSLQQERPQHF.

Many counts were recorded for this clonotype. V gene TRBV10-3 combines with J gene TRBJ2-1; 9 bases agree with TRBD2. The CDR3 covers 17 residues. Germline V CDR1 and CDR2: ENHRY, SYGVKD. Trimming cost V 5 bases and J 3 bases; bases outside gene matches: 11. The CDR3 loop is CAISTKRLAENYNEQFF. Here the CDR3 DNA reads TGTGCCATCAGTACAAAGCGACTAGCGGAGAACTACAATGAGCAGTTCTTC.